This T cell receptor beta chain was sequenced for a study of shared clonotypes between healthy human individuals. Study-wide context: Three plates were used per donor for CD4 naive, three for CD4 memory, two for CD8 naive and one for CD8 memory. The study, taken as a whole, reports: Across subsets, estimated richness was generally greater for naive than for memory populations.

Healthy and HIV-negative, the adult donors had no recent acute infections or vaccinations. The authors divided CD4+ cells into CD45RA+ naive and CD45RA-negative memory subsets. Germline CDR1 and CDR2: SGDLS and YYNGEE. This CDR3 is 16 amino acids long. J gave up 4 bases and V 0 bases, and 8 bases lay outside the gene matches. Note on this clone: The antigen is not known.

Here immunoSEQ multiplex PCR was the method, and the copy in TCRdb shows in-frame clones only, minus some. Among 1.5 million to 1.9 million clones listed, 95% to 99% were seen once. The rearrangement links TRBV9 to TRBJ2-3; 7 bases are shared with TRBD2. The receptor's source is a man aged 25-40 years in good health. Material: naive CD4+ T cells sorted from blood. Subset defined: CD45RA+ positively selected. Written as DNA, the CDR3 is TGTGCCAGCAGCGTAGCAGGCGGGAGAGGCTCAGATACGCAGTATTTT. It encodes CASSVAGGRGSDTQYF.